This paragraph reports one TCR beta chain. These data are taken from a study of blood T cell repertoires in COVID-19. Whole-study context: Acute and convalescent COVID-19 samples came from the United States, Italy and Spain. T cells, B-cell-depleted T cells, or PBMCs provided the cDNA or gDNA that served as material.

V lost 1 base, J lost 1 base, and 2 bases stayed unmatched. Germline lookup yields CDR1 SEHNR and CDR2 FQNEAQ (reference sequence). The CDR3 extends over 15 amino acids. Study processing details: Estimation of nucleated cell counts relied on the amplification of reference gene primers. Profiling relied on immunoSEQ multiplex PCR, and the TCRdb table lists in-frame clones only, not all of them. V and J calls and clone size are as listed in that table; D and trimming were resolved from the DNA. Among approximately 24,000 clones listed, around 87% were seen once. Input material: peripheral blood. V gene TRBV7-9 combines with J gene TRBJ2-5, with 8 positions matching TRBD2. The source of this sequence is a human donor with active COVID-19. The donor label of this sample is uncertain. The CDR3 is CASSLEAGAQETQYF. The CDR3 coding sequence is TGTGCCAGCAGCTTAGAAGCGGGGGCCCAAGAGACCCAGTACTTC.